Sequencing of this T cell receptor (beta chain) was carried out in a study of cytomegalovirus exposure and HLA in healthy donors. Study-wide context: There were roughly 110 million unique TCR beta sequences, drawn from 180 million or so T cells, in an earlier analysis. Most genotyped donors, 65% to 90% of about 400, had Caucasian-associated genetic ancestry.

Notes on this clone: Its cognate antigen is unknown.

Study-wide results and limits: Among donors in an Asian-associated ancestry cluster, a later analysis reportedly found fewer N-insertions than the roughly 700-donor mean. The study flagged fewer than 200 TCR beta chains as cytomegalovirus-associated.

Amplification used 60 Vbeta primers and 13 Jbeta primers. Sequenced by immunoSEQ multiplex PCR; TCRdb stores in-frame clones only, minus some. The table includes some 90,000 clones, roughly 74% detected once. This TCR was sampled from a woman in her seventies in good health and CMV-seropositive. Sequenced sample: PBMCs.

The CDR3 nucleotides are TGCGCCAGCAGCCTAGGAAGGGGGAACACCGGGGAGCTGTTTTTT. As protein: CASSLGRGNTGELFF. The chain carries TRBV4-1 and TRBJ2-2, with a weak D call TRBD1 (5 bases). Trimming removed 4 bases at V and 1 base at J, with 10 bases between. This CDR3 region has 15 residues. From germline, CDR1 is MGHRA and CDR2 YSYEKL.